This T cell receptor (beta chain) was profiled in a study of blood T cell repertoires in COVID-19. Study summary: Collection of acute and convalescent COVID-19 samples took place in the United States, Italy and Spain.

In the source study's methods: Scientists estimated how many nucleated cells there were by amplifying reference gene primers. The assay was immunoSEQ multiplex PCR, and TCRdb's table has in-frame clones only and misses some. V and J calls and clone size come straight from that table; D and trimming were deduced from the DNA. Of 70,000 to 95,000 clones in the sample, roughly 88% were seen once. The CDR3 has 14 amino acids. Trimming stripped 1 base from V and 3 bases from J, with 9 bases between. Per the germline V gene, CDR1 is SGHDT and CDR2 is YYEEEE. The sequenced material came from peripheral blood. The J gene is TRBJ2-3, the V gene TRBV5-6, with D maybe TRBD2 (5 bases). The TCR sequence derives from a human donor in a cohort sampled during active COVID-19. The CDR3 here is CASSLRRETDTQYF. In nucleotides, the CDR3 is TGTGCCAGCAGCTTGCGTCGGGAAACAGATACGCAGTATTTT.